This T cell receptor beta chain was sequenced for a study of blood T cells in healthy people across ages. This clonotype appeared a few times. The antigen remains unidentified. For the second PCR, which ran for about 6 to 11 cycles, a sample-barcoded 5' primer and a J-beta primer mix were used. In TCRdb, the 5' RACE reads were re-called with MiXCR into one record per CDR3 protein. Among about 1.6 million distinct CDR3 sequences listed, about 35% were seen once. J lost 3 bases, V lost 0 bases, and 8 bases had no gene match. Germline V gene lookup returns CDR1 SGHTA and CDR2 FQGNSA. CDR3 length: 18 residues. The amount of total RNA extracted per sample was at least 5.5 micrograms. Notes on the study in general: Diversity was higher, and naive CD4+ cells more numerous, in long-lived donors than in aged donors. Diversity figures derived from one million T cells were judged to underestimate the true value.

This chain uses TRBV7-2 with TRBJ2-1; TRBD2 agrees at 10 bases. The receptor was derived from a woman aged 30 to 39 in good health. Sequencing was carried out using blood. CDR3 protein: CASSLALLAGGFYNEQFF. The CDR3 DNA reads as TGTGCCAGCAGCTTAGCCCTTTTAGCGGGAGGATTCTACAATGAGCAGTTCTTC.